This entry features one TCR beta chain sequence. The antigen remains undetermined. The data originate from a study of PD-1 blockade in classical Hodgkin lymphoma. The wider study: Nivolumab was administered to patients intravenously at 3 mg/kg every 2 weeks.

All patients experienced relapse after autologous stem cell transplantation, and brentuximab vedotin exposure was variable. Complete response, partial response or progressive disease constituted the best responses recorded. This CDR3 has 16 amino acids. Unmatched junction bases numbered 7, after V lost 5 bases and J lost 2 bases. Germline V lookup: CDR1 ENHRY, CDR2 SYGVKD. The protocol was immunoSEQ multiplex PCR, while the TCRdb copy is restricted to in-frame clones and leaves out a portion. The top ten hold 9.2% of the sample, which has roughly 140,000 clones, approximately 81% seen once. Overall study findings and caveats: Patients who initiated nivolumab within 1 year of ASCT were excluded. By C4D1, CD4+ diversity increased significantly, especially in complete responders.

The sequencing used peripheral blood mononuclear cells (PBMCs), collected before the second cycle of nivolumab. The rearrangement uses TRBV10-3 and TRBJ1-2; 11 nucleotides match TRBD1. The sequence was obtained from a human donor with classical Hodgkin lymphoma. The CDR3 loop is CAISSDRGRRNYGYTF. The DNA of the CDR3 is TGTGCCATCAGTTCGGACAGGGGGCGTCGGAACTATGGCTACACCTTC.